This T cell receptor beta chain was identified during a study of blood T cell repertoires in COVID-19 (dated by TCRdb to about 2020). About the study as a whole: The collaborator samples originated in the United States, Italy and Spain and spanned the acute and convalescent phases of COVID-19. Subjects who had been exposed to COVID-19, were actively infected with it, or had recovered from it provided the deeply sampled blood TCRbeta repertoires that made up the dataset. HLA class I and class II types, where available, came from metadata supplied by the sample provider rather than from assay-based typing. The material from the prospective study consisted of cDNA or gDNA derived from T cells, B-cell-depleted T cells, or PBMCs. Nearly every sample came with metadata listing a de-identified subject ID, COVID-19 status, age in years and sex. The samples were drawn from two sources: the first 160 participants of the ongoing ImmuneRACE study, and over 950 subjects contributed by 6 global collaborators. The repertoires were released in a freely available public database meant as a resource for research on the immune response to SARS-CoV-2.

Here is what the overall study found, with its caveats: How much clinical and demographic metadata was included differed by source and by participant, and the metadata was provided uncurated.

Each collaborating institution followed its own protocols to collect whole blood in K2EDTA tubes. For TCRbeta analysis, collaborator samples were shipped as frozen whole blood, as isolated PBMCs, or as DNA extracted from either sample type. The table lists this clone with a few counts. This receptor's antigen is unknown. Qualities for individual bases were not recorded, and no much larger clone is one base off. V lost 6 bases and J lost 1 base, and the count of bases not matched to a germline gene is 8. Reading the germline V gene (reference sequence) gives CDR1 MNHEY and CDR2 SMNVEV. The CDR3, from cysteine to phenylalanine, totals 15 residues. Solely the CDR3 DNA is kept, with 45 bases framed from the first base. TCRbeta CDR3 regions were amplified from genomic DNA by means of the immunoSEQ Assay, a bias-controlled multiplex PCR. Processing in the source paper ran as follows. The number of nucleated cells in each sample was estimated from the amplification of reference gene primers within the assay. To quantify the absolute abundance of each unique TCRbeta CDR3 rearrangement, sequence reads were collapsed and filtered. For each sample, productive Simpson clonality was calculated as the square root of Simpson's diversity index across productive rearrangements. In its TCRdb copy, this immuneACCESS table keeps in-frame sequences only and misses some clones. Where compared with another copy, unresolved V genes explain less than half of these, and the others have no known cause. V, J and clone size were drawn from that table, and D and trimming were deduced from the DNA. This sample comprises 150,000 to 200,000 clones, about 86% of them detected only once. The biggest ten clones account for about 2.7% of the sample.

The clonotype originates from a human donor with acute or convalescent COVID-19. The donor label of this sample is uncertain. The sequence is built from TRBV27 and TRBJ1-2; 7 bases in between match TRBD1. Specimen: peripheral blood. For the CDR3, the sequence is CASRPKGARNYGYTF. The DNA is TGTGCCAGCAGACCGAAGGGGGCGCGTAACTATGGCTACACCTTC.